These T cell receptor beta chains were read from a single sample in a study of cytomegalovirus exposure and HLA in healthy donors. Profiling relied on immunoSEQ multiplex PCR, and the TCRdb table lists in-frame clones only, not all of them. The sample holds about 120,000 clones, 74% seen once. Sequencing was done on a sample of PBMCs. The origin of the receptors is a human donor in good health. Each CDR3 is given with its conserved first and last residue. The D gene is left open where the match is weak. Some rows mark clone size as missing; the rest say once, few, many or name a class of expanded clone.

NA	TRBV18	TRBJ1-2	NA	TGTGCCAGCTCATCGGGGGGCGCGTCGTATGGCTACACCTTC	CASSSGGASYGYTF
NA	TRBV9	TRBJ2-3	TRBD1	TGTGCCAGCAGCGCGGGACAGGGTGGGACCACAGATACGCAGTATTTT	CASSAGQGGTTDTQYF
NA	TRBV27	TRBJ1-1	TRBD1	TGTGCCAGCAGTTTTTACAGGGGAAGAGAAAAAGCTTTCTTT	CASSFYRGREKAFF
NA	TRBV4-2	TRBJ2-1	TRBD2	TGTGCCAGCAGCCCGGGACTAGCGGGAGCGGCCGATGAGCAGTTCTTC	CASSPGLAGAADEQFF
NA	TRBV6-5	TRBJ2-7	TRBD2	TGTGCCAGCAGTTATCTTCCGGGAGGGACCTACGAGCAGTACTTC	CASSYLPGGTYEQYF
NA	TRBV6-1	TRBJ1-5	NA	TGTGCCAGCAGATTGAGGAGGGCAGGCTATCAGCCCCAGCATTTT	CASRLRRAGYQPQHF
NA	TRBV7-2	TRBJ1-4	NA	TGTGCCAGCAGCTTGACCCTCCCGGGGTCATATAATGAAAAACTGTTTTTT	CASSLTLPGSYNEKLFF
NA	TRBV5-4	TRBJ2-5	TRBD1	TGTGCCAGCAGCCCGGGGACAGCTCAAGAGACCCAGTACTTC	CASSPGTAQETQYF
NA	TRBV5-1	TRBJ2-3	TRBD2	TGCGCCAGCAGCTTGGCCCAAAGCGGGGGCACAGATACGCAGTATTTT	CASSLAQSGGTDTQYF
NA	TRBV7-9	TRBJ1-1	NA	TGTGCCAGCAGCTTAGGGCAGGGAGGTGACACTGAAGCTTTCTTT	CASSLGQGGDTEAFF
NA	TRBV5-6	TRBJ1-4	NA	TGTGCCAGCAGCTCATGGGAGGCGGGAGCTAATGAAAAACTGTTTTTT	CASSSWEAGANEKLFF
NA	TRBV9	TRBJ2-5	NA	TGTGCCAGCAGCGCCTTAGCGGCAGGGCAAGAGACCCAGTACTTC	CASSALAAGQETQYF
NA	TRBV21-1	TRBJ2-3	NA	TGTGCCAGCAGCAATAGGGGTATAGGTGGTACGCAGTATTTT	CASSNRGIGGTQYF
few	TRBV27	TRBJ2-7	TRBD2	TGTGCCAGCAGCCCTAGCGGGCCCACCTACGAGCAGTACTTC	CASSPSGPTYEQYF
NA	TRBV15	TRBJ2-7	NA	TGTGCCACCAGCAGAGGGGGACTGGAGCGGGAGCAGTACTTC	CATSRGGLEREQYF
NA	TRBV7-9	TRBJ1-5	TRBD1	TGTGCCAGCAGCTCGACAGGGGGGCATCAGCCCCAGCATTTT	CASSSTGGHQPQHF
NA	TRBV10-3	TRBJ2-3	TRBD2	TGTGCCATCAGTACTAGCGGGGGGGCCAACTCCAAGACAGATACGCAGTATTTT	CAISTSGGANSKTDTQYF
few	TRBV27	TRBJ2-5	TRBD1	TGTGCCAGCAGTTTCCTCAGGGGGCTAGGGGAGACCCAGTACTTC	CASSFLRGLGETQYF
NA	TRBV6-6	TRBJ2-5	NA	TGTGCCAGCAGCTCCTTTTTAGGGGGACAGACCCAGTACTTC	CASSSFLGGQTQYF
NA	TRBV15	TRBJ2-1	TRBD2	TGTGCCACCAGCAGAGTAGCTAGCGGGGGCAATGAGCAGTTCTTC	CATSRVASGGNEQFF
once	TRBV7-9	TRBJ1-6	NA	TGTGCCAGCAGCTTAATCGATAATTCACCCCTCCACTTT	CASSLIDNSPLHF
NA	TRBV28	TRBJ2-7	TRBD2	TGTGCCAGCAGTTTAGGACTAGCGAAGTCCTACGAGCAGTACTTC	CASSLGLAKSYEQYF
NA	TRBV5-4	TRBJ1-2	TRBD1	TGTGCCAGCAGCTTGGTTGGGGGGACAGGAGGCGGCTACACCTTC	CASSLVGGTGGGYTF